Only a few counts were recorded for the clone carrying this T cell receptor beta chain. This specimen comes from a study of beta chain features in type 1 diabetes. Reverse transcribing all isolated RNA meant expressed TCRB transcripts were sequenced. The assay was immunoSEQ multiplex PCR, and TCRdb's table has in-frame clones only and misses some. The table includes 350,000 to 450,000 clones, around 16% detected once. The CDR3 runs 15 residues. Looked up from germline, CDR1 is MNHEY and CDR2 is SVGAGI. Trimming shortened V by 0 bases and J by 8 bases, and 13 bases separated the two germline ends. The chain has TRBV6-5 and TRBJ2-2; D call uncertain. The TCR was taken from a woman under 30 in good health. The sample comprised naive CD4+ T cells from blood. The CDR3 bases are TGTGCCAGCAGTTACTCGATGTTAGTGAGGGGGGAGCTGTTTTTT. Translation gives CASSYSMLVRGELFF.